This TCR beta chain was obtained from a study of blood T cell repertoires in COVID-19. Overall study context: Samples came from the United States, Italy and Spain, spanning acute and convalescent COVID-19. Sources were T cells, B-cell-depleted T cells, or PBMCs; the material itself was cDNA or gDNA.

Original processing notes: Amplification of reference gene primers provided the estimated nucleated cell counts. Data came from immunoSEQ multiplex PCR; TCRdb stores just in-frame clones and leaves some out. V and J calls and clone size are as listed in that table; D and trimming were resolved from the DNA. The data contain some 400,000 clones, around 87% of them singletons. Seattle patients were enrolled while actively infected and followed longitudinally. V was clipped by 4 bases and J by 3 bases, with 12 bases between them. Germline V gives CDR1 MDHEN, CDR2 SYDVKM. CDR3 length: 14 amino acids. The genes are TRBV28 and TRBJ1-1; D might be TRBD1 (5 bases). The specimen was peripheral blood. The sequence came from a woman aged 25-40 years with COVID-19, enrolled during active disease. The CDR3 nucleotides read TGTGCCAGCAGTTCCTTCGACAGACACACTGAAGCTTTCTTT. It specifies CASSSFDRHTEAFF.